This entry lists 18 T cell receptor beta chains sequenced from one sample in a study of CD8 T cells in ankylosing spondylitis. Study findings and constraints: Seven to nine highly homologous variants formed a TCR beta motif that appeared characteristic of ankylosing spondylitis blood.

Their target antigens are unknown. One entry per CDR3 protein, called by TCRdb with MiXCR from the 5' RACE reads. The data show hundreds of thousands of distinct CDR3 sequences, roughly an eighth seen once. Sequenced input: blood, either unsorted or a sorted T cell fraction (not recorded which). The receptor set was obtained from a male donor with ankylosing spondylitis.

This clonotype was counted only a few times. The genes are TRBV20-1 and TRBJ2-1, with 10 bases lining up with TRBD2. This CDR3 has 15 amino acids. Losses at the gene ends were 0 bases for V and 6 bases for J; bases not matched to a gene: 5. Germline V gene sequence: CDR1 DFQATT, CDR2 SNEGSKA (reference sequence). This CDR3 is CSARDLASGSNEQFF. The CDR3 DNA reads TGCAGTGCTAGAGATCTAGCTAGCGGGAGCAATGAGCAGTTCTTC.

V gene TRBV11-3 combines with J gene TRBJ1-1; D is ambiguous. The CDR3 loop spans 12 amino acids. Trimming pared 4 bases from V and 8 bases from J, leaving 11 bases between. Looked up from germline, CDR1 is SGHNT and CDR2 is YENEEA. The CDR3 bases are TGTGCCAGCAGCTCCCGGATTCCGGAAGCTTTCTTT. Its translation: CASSSRIPEAFF.

Note on this clonotype: No conserved phenylalanine or tryptophan is present at the end of the CDR3, so a read error is the likely explanation. The J gene is TRBJ2-4, the V gene TRBV7-6, with a possible D match to TRBD1 (5 bases). V was clipped by 5 bases and J by 13 bases, with 15 bases between them. CDR1 and CDR2 (germline): SGHVS, FNYEAQ. This CDR3 comprises 12 residues. Here the CDR3 reads CASSRLTGKQYS. The CDR3 nucleotides read TGTGCCAGCAGCCGCCTTACAGGAAAACAGTACTCC.

This clonotype came up a few times. This chain joins TRBV20-1 and TRBJ1-5, with D tentatively TRBD1 (5 bases). Trimming took 5 bases from V and 4 from J, leaving 12 bases between them. Germline V gene data show CDR1 as DFQATT and CDR2 as SNEGSKA (reference sequence). The CDR3 sequence is 13 residues long. In DNA, the CDR3 is TGCAGTGCTCCAAGCGGGGGTAATCAGCCCCAGCATTTT. This gives the protein CSAPSGGNQPQHF.

This clonotype was seen only a few times. V usage is TRBV7-2 and J usage is TRBJ2-2, with D tentatively TRBD2 (6 bases). V was trimmed by 3 bases and J by 0 bases, leaving 8 bases between them. Germline CDR1 is SGHTA and CDR2 is FQGNSA. The CDR3 totals 15 residues. The CDR3 DNA reads TGTGCCAGCAGCTTCCAGCGGGCGAACACCGGGGAGCTGTTTTTT. Amino acids: CASSFQRANTGELFF. The variable domain in full, completed from reference TRBV7-2 and TRBJ2-2, reads GAGVSQSPSNKVTEKGKDVELRCDPISGHTALYWYRQSLGQGLEFLIYFQGNSAPDKSGLPSDRFSAERTGGSVSTLTIQRTQQEDSAVYLCASSFQRANTGELFFGEGSRLTVL.

This clonotype has a handful of counts. The V and J genes are TRBV19 and TRBJ2-1; D gene uncertain. CDR1 is LNHDA and CDR2 is SQIVND in the germline V gene (reference sequence). The germline V and J ends were trimmed by 6 bases and 9 bases, with 12 bases remaining between them. CDR3 length equals 12 residues. The CDR3 DNA reads as TGTGCCAGTAGCCCGACCTGGGGTGAGCAGTTCTTC. It is translated as CASSPTWGEQFF.

J is TRBJ1-1 and V is TRBV10-1; a possible D gene is TRBD1 (5 bases). The V gene lost 5 bases and the J gene lost 4 bases, with 11 bases spanning the gap. Germline CDR1 and CDR2: WNHNN and SYGVQD (reference sequence). This CDR3 region has 13 residues. In DNA, the CDR3 is TGCGCCAGCAGTCAGGACACAACCACTGAAGCTTTCTTT. Translation: CASSQDTTTEAFF.

This clonotype showed up just a few times. V is TRBV29-1 and J is TRBJ2-1; D call uncertain. Germline CDR1 SQVTM, CDR2 ANQGSEA. This CDR3 has 11 amino acids. Trimming stripped 4 bases from V and 4 bases from J, with 5 bases between. This CDR3 is CSVVNYNEQFF. The CDR3 nucleotides read TGCAGCGTTGTTAATTACAATGAGCAGTTCTTC.

This clonotype occurred many times. The chain uses TRBV12-3 or TRBV12-4 and TRBJ2-1, with 7 bases matching TRBD1. The junction had 8 bases not matched to a gene; V was cut back by 5 bases and J by 7 bases. This CDR3 spans 14 amino acids. The DNA for the CDR3 is TGTGCCAGCAGTGCTGGACAGGAGAGGAATGAGCAGTTCTTC. Its translation: CASSAGQERNEQFF.

This clonotype was detected ten times or more. The chain employs TRBV5-1 and TRBJ2-1; TRBD1 or TRBD2 may be the D gene (5 bases each). Looked up from germline, CDR1 is SGHRS and CDR2 is YFSETQ. The CDR3 sequence is 15 residues long. V shed 0 bases and J shed 10 bases, with 17 bases lying between them. CDR3 coding DNA: TGCGCCAGCAGCTTGGTGGGGGTTCCCCCATGGGAGCAGTTCTTC. Amino acids: CASSLVGVPPWEQFF.

This clonotype was recorded at least ten times. The rearrangement uses TRBV4-1 and TRBJ2-6; 7 bases are a match to TRBD2. Germline-derived CDR1 and CDR2 are MGHRA and YSYEKL. The CDR3 is 19 residues long. Trimming at V came to 0 bases and at J to 0 bases, leaving 8 bases not matched to a gene. The DNA of the CDR3 is TGCGCCAGCAGCCAAGATTGGTCCGGACTAGGCTCTGGGGCCAACGTCCTGACTTTC. It yields the protein CASSQDWSGLGSGANVLTF.

The rearrangement joins TRBV11-2 to TRBJ1-4, with D perhaps TRBD1 (6 bases). Germline CDR1 reads SGHAT; CDR2 reads FQNNGV. V gave up 7 bases and J gave up 6 bases, with 15 bases separating them. The CDR3 is 14 amino acids. The CDR3 DNA reads TGTGCCAGCACCCTAAGGGGGGGGGATGAAAAACTGTTTTTT. Translating it yields CASTLRGGDEKLFF.

J is TRBJ2-7 and V is TRBV10-3, with 12 bases aligning to TRBD2. The CDR3 extends over 13 amino acids. The germline V gene encodes CDR1 ENHRY and CDR2 SYGVKD. V was clipped by 10 bases and J by 6 bases; unmatched bases: 7. This CDR3 is CATSTSGSGEQYV. CDR3 coding DNA: TGTGCCACTTCGACTAGCGGGAGTGGCGAGCAGTACGTC.

The V call is TRBV10-3, the J call TRBJ2-3; 14 bases are a match to TRBD2. Per germline, CDR1 ENHRY and CDR2 SYGVKD. J gave up 0 bases and V 3 bases, and 2 bases lay outside the gene matches. CDR3 length: 17 residues. CDR3 amino acids: CAISEGLAGGSTDTQYF. Written as DNA, the CDR3 is TGTGCCATCAGTGAAGGACTAGCGGGAGGCAGCACAGATACGCAGTATTTT.

This clonotype came up many times. This chain uses TRBV5-1 with TRBJ2-1; D remains ambiguous. CDR1 and CDR2 from the germline V gene are SGHRS and YFSETQ. This CDR3 contains 15 residues. Trimming took off 0 bases at V and 7 bases at J, with 14 bases between the two ends. CDR3 protein: CASSLVSTGTNEQFF. In DNA, the CDR3 is TGCGCCAGCAGCTTGGTCTCAACCGGTACGAATGAGCAGTTCTTC.

This rearrangement joins TRBV6-1 to TRBJ2-1; 12 nucleotides match TRBD2. CDR3 length: 16 residues. Germline V CDR1 and CDR2: MNHNS, SASEGT. V was pared by 1 base and J by 11 bases, with 9 bases of the junction left unmatched. CDR3 protein: CASSEGLAGGSNKQFF. CDR3 coding DNA: TGTGCCAGCAGTGAAGGGCTAGCGGGAGGGTCTAATAAGCAGTTCTTC.

This clonotype was picked up many times. The gene calls are TRBV12-3 or TRBV12-4 and TRBJ1-2, with a tentative D call TRBD1 (6 bases). Trimming pared 5 bases from V and 7 bases from J, leaving 17 bases between. The CDR3 extends over 14 amino acids. The CDR3, as DNA: TGTGCCAGCAGTCGGACAGCCCCTGATTCTGGCTACACCTTC. Protein: CASSRTAPDSGYTF.

In this sample, this clonotype turned up a few times. V and J are TRBV6-1 and TRBJ1-2, with D tentatively TRBD1 (5 bases). The length of the CDR3 is 14 residues. Germline CDR1 MNHNS, CDR2 SASEGT. Trimming took off 0 bases at V and 5 bases at J, with 10 bases between the two ends. CDR3 bases: TGTGCCAGCAGTGAAGCAGGGGAGGGATATGGCTACACCTTC. This gives the protein CASSEAGEGYGYTF.